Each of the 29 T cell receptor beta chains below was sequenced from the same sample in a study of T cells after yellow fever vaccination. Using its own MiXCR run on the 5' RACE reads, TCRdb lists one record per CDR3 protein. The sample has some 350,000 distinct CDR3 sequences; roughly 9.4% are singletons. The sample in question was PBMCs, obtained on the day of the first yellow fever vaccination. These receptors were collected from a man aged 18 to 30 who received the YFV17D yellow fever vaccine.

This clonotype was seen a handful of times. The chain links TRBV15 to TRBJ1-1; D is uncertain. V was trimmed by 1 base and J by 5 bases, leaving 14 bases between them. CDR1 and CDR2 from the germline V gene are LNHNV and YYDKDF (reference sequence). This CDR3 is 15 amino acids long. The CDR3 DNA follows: TGTGCCACCAGCAGAGGGAAAGGGTTTGAAACTGAAGCTTTCTTT. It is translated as CATSRGKGFETEAFF.

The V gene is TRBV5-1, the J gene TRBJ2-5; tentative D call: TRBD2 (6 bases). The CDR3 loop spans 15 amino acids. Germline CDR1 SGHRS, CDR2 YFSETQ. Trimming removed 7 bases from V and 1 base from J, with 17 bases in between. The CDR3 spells CASHIQEGRQETQYF. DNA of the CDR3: TGCGCCAGCCACATCCAGGAGGGGCGCCAAGAGACCCAGTACTTC. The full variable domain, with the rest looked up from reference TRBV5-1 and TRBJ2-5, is KAGVTQTPRYLIKTRGQQVTLSCSPISGHRSVSWYQQTPGQGLQFLFEYFSETQRNKGNFPGRFSGRQFSNSRSEMNVSTLELGDSALYLCASHIQEGRQETQYFGPGTRLLVL.

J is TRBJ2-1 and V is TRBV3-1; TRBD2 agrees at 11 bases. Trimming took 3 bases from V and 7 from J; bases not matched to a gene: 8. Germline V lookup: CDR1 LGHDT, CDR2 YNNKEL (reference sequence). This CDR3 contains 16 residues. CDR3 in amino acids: CASSQIAGGFGNEQFF. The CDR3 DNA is TGTGCCAGCAGCCAGATAGCGGGGGGGTTCGGAAATGAGCAGTTCTTC.

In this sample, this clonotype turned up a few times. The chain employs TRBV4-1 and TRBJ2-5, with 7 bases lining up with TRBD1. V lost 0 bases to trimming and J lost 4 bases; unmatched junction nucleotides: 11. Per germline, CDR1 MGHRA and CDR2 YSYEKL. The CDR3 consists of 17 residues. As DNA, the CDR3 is TGCGCCAGCAGCCAAGAACGAACCCTAGCAGGGGGAGAGACCCAGTACTTC. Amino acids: CASSQERTLAGGETQYF.

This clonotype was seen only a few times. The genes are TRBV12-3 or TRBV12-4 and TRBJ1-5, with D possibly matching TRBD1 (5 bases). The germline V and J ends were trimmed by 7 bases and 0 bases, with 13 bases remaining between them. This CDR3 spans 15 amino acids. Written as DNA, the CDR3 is TGTGCCAGCAAGACGGGACGGCATAGCAATCAGCCCCAGCATTTT. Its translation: CASKTGRHSNQPQHF.

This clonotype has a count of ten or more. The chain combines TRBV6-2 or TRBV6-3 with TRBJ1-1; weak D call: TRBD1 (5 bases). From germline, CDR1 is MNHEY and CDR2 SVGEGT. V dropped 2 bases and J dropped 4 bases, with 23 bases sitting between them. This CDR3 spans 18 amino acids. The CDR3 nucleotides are TGTGCCAGCAGTTACCTCATTACTCCGGGGCGAGTTTCCACTGAAGCTTTCTTT. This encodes CASSYLITPGRVSTEAFF.

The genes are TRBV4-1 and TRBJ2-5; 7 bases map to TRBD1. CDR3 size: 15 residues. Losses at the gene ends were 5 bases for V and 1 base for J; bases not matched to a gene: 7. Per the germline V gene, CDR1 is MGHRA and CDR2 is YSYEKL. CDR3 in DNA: TGCGCCAGCAGCGCTGTCGGGACAGTCCAAGAGACCCAGTACTTC. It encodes CASSAVGTVQETQYF.

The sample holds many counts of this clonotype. This CDR3 reads CASSYSRGYFYTF. The CDR3 coding sequence is TGTGCCAGCAGTTACTCGAGGGGGTACTTCTACACCTTC. The rearrangement joins TRBV6-5 to TRBJ1-2; D perhaps matches TRBD1 (6 bases). V lost 0 bases, J lost 10 bases, and 12 bases lay in between. The CDR3 has 13 amino acids. CDR1 and CDR2 (germline): MNHEY, SVGAGI.

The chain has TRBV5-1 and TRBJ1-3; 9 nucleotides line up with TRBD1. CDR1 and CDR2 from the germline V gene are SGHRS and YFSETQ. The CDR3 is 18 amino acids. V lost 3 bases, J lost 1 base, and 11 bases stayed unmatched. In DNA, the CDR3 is TGCGCCAGCAGCTCAGACGGGACAGGGTCCTATTCTGGAAACACCATATATTTT. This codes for CASSSDGTGSYSGNTIYF. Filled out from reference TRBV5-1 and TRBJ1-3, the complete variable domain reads KAGVTQTPRYLIKTRGQQVTLSCSPISGHRSVSWYQQTPGQGLQFLFEYFSETQRNKGNFPGRFSGRQFSNSRSEMNVSTLELGDSALYLCASSSDGTGSYSGNTIYFGEGSWLTVV.

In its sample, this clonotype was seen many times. CDR3 region: CASSEGDNQPQHF. The CDR3 nucleotides read TGTGCCAGCAGTGAGGGGGACAATCAGCCCCAGCATTTT. The chain combines TRBV25-1 with TRBJ1-5; perhaps TRBD1 as D (5 bases). CDR3 size: 13 residues. Trimming stripped 3 bases from V and 3 bases from J, with 6 bases between. Germline CDR1 MGHDK, CDR2 SYGVNS.

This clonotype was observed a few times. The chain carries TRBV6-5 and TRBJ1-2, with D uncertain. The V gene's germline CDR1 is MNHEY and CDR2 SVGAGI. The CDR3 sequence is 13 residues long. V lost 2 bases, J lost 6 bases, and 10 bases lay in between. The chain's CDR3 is CASSYSARDGYTF. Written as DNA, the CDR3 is TGTGCCAGCAGTTACAGTGCACGGGATGGCTACACCTTC.

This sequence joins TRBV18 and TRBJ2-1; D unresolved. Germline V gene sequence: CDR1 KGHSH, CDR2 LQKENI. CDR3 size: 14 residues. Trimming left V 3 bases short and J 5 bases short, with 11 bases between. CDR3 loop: CASSPRFPDNEQFF. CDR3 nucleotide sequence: TGTGCCAGCTCACCGCGATTCCCCGACAATGAGCAGTTCTTC. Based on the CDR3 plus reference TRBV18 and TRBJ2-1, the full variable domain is NAGVMQNPRHLVRRRGQEARLRCSPMKGHSHVYWYRQLPEEGLKFMVYLQKENIIDESGMPKERFSAEFPKEGPSILRIQQVVRGDSAAYFCASSPRFPDNEQFFGPGTRLTVL.

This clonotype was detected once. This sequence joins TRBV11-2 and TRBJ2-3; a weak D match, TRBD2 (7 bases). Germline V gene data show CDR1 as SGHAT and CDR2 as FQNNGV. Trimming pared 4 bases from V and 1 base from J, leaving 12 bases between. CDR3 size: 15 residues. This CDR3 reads CASSWSGGRTDTQYF. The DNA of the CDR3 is TGTGCCAGCAGCTGGTCGGGGGGCCGCACAGATACGCAGTATTTT.

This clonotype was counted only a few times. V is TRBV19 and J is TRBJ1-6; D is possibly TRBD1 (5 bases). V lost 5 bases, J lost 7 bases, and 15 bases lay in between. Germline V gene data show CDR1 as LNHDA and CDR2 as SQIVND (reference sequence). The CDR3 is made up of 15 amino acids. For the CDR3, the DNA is TGTGCCAGTAGTCCGCGAGGGACGGTGAATTCACCCCTCCACTTT. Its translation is CASSPRGTVNSPLHF.

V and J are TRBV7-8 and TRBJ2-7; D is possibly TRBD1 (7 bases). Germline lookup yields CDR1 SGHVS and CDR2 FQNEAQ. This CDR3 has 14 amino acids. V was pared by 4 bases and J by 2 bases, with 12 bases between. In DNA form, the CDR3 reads TGTGCCAGCAGCTGGGGCGGGACAGCCTACGAGCAGTACTTC. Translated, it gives CASSWGGTAYEQYF.

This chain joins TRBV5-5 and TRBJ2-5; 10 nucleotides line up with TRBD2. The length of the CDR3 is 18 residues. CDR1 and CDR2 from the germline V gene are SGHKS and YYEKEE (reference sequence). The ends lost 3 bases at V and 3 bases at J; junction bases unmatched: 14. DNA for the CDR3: TGTGCCAGCAGCTGGGACCTACCGGGACTAGCGACGGAAGAGACCCAGTACTTC. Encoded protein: CASSWDLPGLATEETQYF.

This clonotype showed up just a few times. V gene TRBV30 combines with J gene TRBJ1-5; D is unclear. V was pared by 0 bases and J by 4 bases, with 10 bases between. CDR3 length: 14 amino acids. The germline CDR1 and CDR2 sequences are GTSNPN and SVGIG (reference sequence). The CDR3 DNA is TGTGCCTGGAGTGTACAAAACGGAAATCAGCCCCAGCATTTT. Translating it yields CAWSVQNGNQPQHF.

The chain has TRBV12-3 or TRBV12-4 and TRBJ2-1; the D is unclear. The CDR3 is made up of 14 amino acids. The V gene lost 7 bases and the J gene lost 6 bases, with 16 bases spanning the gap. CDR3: CASTTWVGINEQFF. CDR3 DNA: TGTGCCAGCACCACTTGGGTGGGTATCAATGAGCAGTTCTTC.

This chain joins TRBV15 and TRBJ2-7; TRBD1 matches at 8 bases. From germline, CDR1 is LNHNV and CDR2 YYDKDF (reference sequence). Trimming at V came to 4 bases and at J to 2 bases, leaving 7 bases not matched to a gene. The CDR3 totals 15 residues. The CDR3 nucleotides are TGTGCCACCAGCACCCGGGACAGGAGTACCTACGAGCAGTACTTC. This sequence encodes CATSTRDRSTYEQYF.

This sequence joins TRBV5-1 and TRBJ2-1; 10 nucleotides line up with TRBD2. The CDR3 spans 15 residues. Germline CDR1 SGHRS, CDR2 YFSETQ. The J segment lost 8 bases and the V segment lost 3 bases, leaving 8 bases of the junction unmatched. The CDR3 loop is CASSSVAGGSHEQFF. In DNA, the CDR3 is TGCGCCAGCAGCTCTGTAGCGGGGGGTTCCCATGAGCAGTTCTTC.

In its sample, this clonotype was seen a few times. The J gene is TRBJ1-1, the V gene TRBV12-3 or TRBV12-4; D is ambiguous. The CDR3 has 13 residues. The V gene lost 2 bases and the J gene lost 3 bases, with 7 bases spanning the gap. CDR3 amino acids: CASSLRWDTEAFF. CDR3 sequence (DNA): TGTGCCAGCAGTTTAAGGTGGGACACTGAAGCTTTCTTT.

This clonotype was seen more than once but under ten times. The CDR3 bases are TGTGCCAGCAGCCGGCTGGGGGGCCTAAAACACTCCTACAATGAGCAGTTCTTC. This encodes CASSRLGGLKHSYNEQFF. The genes are TRBV11-2 and TRBJ2-1; D tentatively reads TRBD1 or TRBD2 (6 bases each). The CDR3 contains 18 residues. Germline assignment: CDR1 SGHAT and CDR2 FQNNGV. V was clipped by 5 bases and J by 0 bases, with 20 bases between them.

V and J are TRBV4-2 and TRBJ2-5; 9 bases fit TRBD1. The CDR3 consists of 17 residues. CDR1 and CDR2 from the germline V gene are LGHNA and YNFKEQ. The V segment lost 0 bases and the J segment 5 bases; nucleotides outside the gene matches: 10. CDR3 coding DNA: TGTGCCAGCAGCCAAGATGCTAGACAGGGGGGTTCGGAGACCCAGTACTTC. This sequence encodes CASSQDARQGGSETQYF.

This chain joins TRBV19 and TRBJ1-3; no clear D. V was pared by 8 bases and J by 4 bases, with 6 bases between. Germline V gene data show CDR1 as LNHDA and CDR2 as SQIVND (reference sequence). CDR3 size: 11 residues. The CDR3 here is CASRSGNTIYF. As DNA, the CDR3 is TGTGCCAGTCGTTCCGGAAACACCATATATTTT.

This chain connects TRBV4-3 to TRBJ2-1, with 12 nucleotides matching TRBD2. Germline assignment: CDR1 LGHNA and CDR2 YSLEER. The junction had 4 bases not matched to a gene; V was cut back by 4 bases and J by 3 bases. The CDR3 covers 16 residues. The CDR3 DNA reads TGCGCCAGCAGCCCGAGACTAGCGGGGGACTACAATGAGCAGTTCTTC. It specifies CASSPRLAGDYNEQFF.

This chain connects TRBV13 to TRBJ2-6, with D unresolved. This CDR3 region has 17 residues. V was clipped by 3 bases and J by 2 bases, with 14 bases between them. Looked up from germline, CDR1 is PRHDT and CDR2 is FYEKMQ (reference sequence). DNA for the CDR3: TGTGCCAGCAGCTTTACGGGTTCCACACCTGGGGCCAACGTCCTGACTTTC. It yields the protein CASSFTGSTPGANVLTF.

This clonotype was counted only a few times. CDR3 sequence (DNA): TGCAGCACCCGCGGACTAGCTGGAGAGACCCAGTACTTC. This gives the protein CSTRGLAGETQYF. The V call is TRBV29-1, the J call TRBJ2-5, with 8 bases lining up with TRBD2. Looked up from germline, CDR1 is SQVTM and CDR2 is ANQGSEA. Germline trimming cut 8 bases from V and 4 bases from J; bases unmatched to any gene: 9. This CDR3 is built from 13 residues.

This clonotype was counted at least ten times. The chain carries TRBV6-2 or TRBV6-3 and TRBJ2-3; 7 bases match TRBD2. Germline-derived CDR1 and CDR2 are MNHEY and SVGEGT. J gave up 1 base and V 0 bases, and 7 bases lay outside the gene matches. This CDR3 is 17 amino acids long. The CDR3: CASSYSPLAEGTDTQYF. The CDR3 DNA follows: TGTGCCAGCAGTTACTCCCCCCTAGCGGAGGGCACAGATACGCAGTATTTT.

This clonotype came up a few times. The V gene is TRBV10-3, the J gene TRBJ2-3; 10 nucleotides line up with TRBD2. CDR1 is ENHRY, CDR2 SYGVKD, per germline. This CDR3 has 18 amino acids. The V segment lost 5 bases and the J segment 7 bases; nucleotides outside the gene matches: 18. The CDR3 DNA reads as TGTGCCATCAGTCAAGCGGGGCTAGCGGGGGCTTCGATGAATACGCAGTATTTT. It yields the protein CAISQAGLAGASMNTQYF.